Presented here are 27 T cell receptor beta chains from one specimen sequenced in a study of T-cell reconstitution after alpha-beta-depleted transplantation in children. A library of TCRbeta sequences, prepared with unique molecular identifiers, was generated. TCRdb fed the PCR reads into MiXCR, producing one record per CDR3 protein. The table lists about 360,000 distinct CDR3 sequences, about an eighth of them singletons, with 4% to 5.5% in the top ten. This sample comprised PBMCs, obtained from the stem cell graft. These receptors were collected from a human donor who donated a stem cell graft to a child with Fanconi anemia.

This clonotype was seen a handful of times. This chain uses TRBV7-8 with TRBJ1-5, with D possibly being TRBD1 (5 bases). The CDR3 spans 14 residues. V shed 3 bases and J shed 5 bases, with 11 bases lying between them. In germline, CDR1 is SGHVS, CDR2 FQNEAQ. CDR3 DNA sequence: TGTGCCAGCAGCTTTTCGACAGTCGATCAGCCCCAGCATTTT. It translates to CASSFSTVDQPQHF. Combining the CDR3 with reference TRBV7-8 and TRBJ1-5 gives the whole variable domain GAGVSQSPRYKVAKRGQDVALRCDPISGHVSLFWYQQALGQGPEFLTYFQNEAQLDKSGLPSDRFFAERPEGSVSTLKIQRTQQEDSAVYLCASSFSTVDQPQHFGDGTRLSIL.

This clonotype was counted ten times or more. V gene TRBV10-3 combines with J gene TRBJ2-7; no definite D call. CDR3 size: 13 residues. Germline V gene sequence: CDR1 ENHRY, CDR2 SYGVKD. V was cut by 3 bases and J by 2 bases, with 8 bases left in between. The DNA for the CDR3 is TGTGCCATCAGTGAAGAGGCGCCCTACGAGCAGTACTTC. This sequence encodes CAISEEAPYEQYF.

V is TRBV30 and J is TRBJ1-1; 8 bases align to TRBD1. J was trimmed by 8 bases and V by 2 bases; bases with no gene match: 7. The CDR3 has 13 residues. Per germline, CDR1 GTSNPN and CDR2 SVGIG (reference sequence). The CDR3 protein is CAWSLGTGREAFF. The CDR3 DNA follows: TGTGCCTGGAGTTTGGGGACAGGAAGAGAAGCTTTCTTT.

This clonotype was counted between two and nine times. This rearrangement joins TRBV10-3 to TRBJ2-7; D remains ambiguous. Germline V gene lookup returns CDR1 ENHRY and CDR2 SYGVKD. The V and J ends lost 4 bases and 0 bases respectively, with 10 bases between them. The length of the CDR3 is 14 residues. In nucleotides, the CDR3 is TGTGCCATCAGTGGGCCCGGCATCTCCTACGAGCAGTACTTC. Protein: CAISGPGISYEQYF.

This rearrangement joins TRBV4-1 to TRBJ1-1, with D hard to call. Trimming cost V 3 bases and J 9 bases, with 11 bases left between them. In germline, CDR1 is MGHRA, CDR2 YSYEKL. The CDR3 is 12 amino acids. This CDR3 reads CASSQPLGKAFF. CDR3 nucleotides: TGCGCCAGCAGCCAGCCCCTCGGAAAAGCTTTCTTT.

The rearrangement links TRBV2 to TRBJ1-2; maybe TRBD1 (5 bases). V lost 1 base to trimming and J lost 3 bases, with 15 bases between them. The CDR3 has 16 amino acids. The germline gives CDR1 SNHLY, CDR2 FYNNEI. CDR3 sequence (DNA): TGTGCCAGCAGTGAAGTATCGGGGGGATATGACTATGGCTACACCTTC. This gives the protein CASSEVSGGYDYGYTF.

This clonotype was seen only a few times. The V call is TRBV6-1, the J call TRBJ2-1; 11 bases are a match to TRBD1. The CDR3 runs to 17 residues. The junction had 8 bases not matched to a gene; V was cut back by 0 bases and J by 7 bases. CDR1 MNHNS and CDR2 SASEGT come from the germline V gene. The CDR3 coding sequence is TGTGCCAGCAGTGAAGCGCCGGACAGGGGGCTTAGTAATGAGCAGTTCTTC. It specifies CASSEAPDRGLSNEQFF.

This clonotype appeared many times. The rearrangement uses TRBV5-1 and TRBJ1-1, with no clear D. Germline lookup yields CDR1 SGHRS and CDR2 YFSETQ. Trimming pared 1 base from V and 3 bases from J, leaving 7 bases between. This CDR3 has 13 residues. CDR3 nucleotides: TGCGCCAGCAGCTTGATTGGGGACACTGAAGCTTTCTTT. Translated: CASSLIGDTEAFF.

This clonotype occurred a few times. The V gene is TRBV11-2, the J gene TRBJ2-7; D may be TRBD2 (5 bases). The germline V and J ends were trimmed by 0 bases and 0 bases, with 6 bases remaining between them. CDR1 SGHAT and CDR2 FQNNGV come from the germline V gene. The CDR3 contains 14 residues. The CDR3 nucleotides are TGTGCCAGCAGCTTAGATGGGAGCTCCTACGAGCAGTACTTC. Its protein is CASSLDGSSYEQYF.

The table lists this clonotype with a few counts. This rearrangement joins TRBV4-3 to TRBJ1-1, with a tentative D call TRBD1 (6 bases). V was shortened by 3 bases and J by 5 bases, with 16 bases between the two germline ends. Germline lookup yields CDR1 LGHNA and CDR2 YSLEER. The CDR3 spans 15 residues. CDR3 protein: CASSQDLEGGTEAFF. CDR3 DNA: TGCGCCAGCAGCCAGGATCTCGAGGGGGGAACTGAAGCTTTCTTT.

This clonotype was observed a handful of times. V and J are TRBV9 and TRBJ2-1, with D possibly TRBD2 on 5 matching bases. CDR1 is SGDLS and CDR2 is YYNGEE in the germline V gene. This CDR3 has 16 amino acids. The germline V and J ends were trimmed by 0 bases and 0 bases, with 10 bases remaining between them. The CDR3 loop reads CASSVERQSSYNEQFF. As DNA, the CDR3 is TGTGCCAGCAGCGTAGAGCGGCAGAGCTCCTACAATGAGCAGTTCTTC.

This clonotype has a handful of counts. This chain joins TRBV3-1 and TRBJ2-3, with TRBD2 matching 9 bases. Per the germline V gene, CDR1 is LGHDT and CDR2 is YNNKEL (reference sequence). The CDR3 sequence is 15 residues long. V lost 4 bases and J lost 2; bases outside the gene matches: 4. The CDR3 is CASSRSSGDTDTQYF. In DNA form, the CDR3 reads TGTGCCAGCAGCCGTTCTAGCGGGGACACAGATACGCAGTATTTT.

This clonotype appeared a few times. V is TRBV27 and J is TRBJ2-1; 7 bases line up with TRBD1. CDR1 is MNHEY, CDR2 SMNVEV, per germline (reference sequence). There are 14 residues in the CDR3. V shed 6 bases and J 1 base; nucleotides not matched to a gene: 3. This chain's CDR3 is CASRKQGSYNEQFF. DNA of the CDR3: TGTGCCAGCAGGAAACAGGGGTCCTACAATGAGCAGTTCTTC.

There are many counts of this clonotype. The CDR3 region is CASSSRLEGEGPYNEQFF. DNA of the CDR3: TGCGCCAGCAGCTCACGCCTCGAAGGGGAAGGTCCCTACAATGAGCAGTTCTTC. V gene TRBV5-1 combines with J gene TRBJ2-1, with TRBD1 as a possible D gene (5 bases). This CDR3 comprises 18 residues. V was trimmed by 3 bases and J by 2 bases, leaving 21 bases between them. The V gene's germline CDR1 is SGHRS and CDR2 YFSETQ.

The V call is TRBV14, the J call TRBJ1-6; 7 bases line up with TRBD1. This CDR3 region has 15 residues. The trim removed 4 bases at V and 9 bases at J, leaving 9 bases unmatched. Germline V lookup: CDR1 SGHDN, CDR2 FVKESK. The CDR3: CASSRGGGRGSPLHF. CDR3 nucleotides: TGTGCCAGCAGCCGGGGAGGGGGCCGGGGTTCACCCCTCCACTTT.

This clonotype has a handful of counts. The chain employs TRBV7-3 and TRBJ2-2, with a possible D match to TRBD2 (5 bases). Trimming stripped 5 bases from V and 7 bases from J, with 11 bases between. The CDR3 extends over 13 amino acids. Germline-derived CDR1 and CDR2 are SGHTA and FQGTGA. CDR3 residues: CASSPTAGGELFF. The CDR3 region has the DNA TGTGCCAGCAGCCCGACCGCGGGCGGGGAGCTGTTTTTT. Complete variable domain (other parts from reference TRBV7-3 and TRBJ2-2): GAGVSQTPSNKVTEKGKYVELRCDPISGHTALYWYRQSLGQGPEFLIYFQGTGAADDSGLPNDRFFAVRPEGSVSTLKIQRTERGDSAVYLCASSPTAGGELFFGEGSRLTVL.

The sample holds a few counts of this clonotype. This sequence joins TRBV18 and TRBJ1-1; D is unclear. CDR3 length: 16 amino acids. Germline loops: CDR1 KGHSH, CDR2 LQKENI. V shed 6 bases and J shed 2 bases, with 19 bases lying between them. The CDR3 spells CASSRTDGRSNTEAFF. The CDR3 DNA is TGTGCCAGCTCTCGAACTGATGGACGGTCAAACACTGAAGCTTTCTTT. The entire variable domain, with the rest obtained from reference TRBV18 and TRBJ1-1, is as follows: NAGVMQNPRHLVRRRGQEARLRCSPMKGHSHVYWYRQLPEEGLKFMVYLQKENIIDESGMPKERFSAEFPKEGPSILRIQQVVRGDSAAYFCASSRTDGRSNTEAFFGQGTRLTVV.

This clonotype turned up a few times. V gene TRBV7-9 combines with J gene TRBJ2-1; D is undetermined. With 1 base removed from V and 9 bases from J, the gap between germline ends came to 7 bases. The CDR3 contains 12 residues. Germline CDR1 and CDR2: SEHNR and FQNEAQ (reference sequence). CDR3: CASSLGRSEQFF. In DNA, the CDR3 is TGTGCCAGCAGCTTAGGCAGGTCTGAGCAGTTCTTC.

The CDR3 is CASSQESDYEQYF. CDR3 nucleotides: TGTGCCAGCAGCCAGGAATCGGACTACGAGCAGTACTTC. The chain carries TRBV11-2 and TRBJ2-7; no clear D gene. Germline V CDR1 and CDR2: SGHAT, FQNNGV. This CDR3 region has 13 residues. V lost 5 bases to trimming and J lost 3 bases, with 11 bases between them.

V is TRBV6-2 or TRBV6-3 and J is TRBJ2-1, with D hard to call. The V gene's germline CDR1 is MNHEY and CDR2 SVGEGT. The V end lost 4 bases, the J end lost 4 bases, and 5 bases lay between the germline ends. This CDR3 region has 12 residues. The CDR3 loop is CASSWSYNEQFF. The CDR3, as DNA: TGTGCCAGCAGTTGGTCTTACAATGAGCAGTTCTTC.

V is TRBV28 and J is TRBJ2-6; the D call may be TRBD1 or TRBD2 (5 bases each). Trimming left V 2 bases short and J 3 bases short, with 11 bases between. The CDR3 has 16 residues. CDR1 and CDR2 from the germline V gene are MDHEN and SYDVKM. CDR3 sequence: CASSLRGAGGANVLTF. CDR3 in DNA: TGTGCCAGCAGTTTAAGAGGGGCAGGTGGGGCCAACGTCCTGACTTTC.

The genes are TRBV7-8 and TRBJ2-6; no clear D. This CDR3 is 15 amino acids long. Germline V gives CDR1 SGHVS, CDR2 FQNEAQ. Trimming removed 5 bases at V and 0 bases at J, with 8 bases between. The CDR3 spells CASSLTSSGANVLTF. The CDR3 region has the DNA TGTGCCAGCAGCCTCACAAGCTCTGGGGCCAACGTCCTGACTTTC.

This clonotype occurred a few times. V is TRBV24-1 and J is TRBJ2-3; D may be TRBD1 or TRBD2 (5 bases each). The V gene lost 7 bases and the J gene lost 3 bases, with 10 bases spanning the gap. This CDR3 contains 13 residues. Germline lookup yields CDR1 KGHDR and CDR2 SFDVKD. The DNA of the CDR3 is TGTGCCACCAGCGGGGCCATGACAGATACGCAGTATTTT. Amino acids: CATSGAMTDTQYF.

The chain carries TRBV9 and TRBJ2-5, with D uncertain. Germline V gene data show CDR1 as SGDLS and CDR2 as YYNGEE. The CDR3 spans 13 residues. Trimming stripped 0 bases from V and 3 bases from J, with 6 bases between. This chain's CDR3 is CASSVVDEETQYF. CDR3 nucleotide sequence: TGTGCCAGCAGCGTAGTCGACGAAGAGACCCAGTACTTC.

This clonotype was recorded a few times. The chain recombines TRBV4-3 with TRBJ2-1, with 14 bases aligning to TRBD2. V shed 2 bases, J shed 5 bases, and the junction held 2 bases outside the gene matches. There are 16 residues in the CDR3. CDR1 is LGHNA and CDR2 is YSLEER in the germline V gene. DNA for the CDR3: TGCGCCAGCAGCCAATCGGGACTAGCGGGGGACAATGAGCAGTTCTTC. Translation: CASSQSGLAGDNEQFF.

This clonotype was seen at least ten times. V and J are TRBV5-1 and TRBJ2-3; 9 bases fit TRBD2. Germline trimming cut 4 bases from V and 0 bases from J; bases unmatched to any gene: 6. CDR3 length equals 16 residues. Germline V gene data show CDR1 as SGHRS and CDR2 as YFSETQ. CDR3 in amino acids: CASSTLTSGSTDTQYF. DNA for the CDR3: TGCGCCAGCAGCACCTTAACTAGCGGGAGCACAGATACGCAGTATTTT.

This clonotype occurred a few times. DNA for the CDR3: TGCGCCAGCAGCTTGTTCGGGGCCCCTCAAGAGACCCAGTACTTC. It codes for CASSLFGAPQETQYF. The rearrangement uses TRBV5-1 and TRBJ2-5; D possibly matches TRBD1 or TRBD2 (5 bases each). Trimming pared 1 base from V and 2 bases from J, leaving 12 bases between. The CDR3 has 15 amino acids. From germline, CDR1 is SGHRS and CDR2 YFSETQ.